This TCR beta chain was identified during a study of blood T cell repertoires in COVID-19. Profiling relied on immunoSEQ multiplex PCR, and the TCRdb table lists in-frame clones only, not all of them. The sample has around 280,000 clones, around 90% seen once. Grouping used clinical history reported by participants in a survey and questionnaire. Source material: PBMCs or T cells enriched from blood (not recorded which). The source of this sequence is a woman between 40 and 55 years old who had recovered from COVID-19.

The CDR3 region is CASSLTGLPGELFF. CDR3 DNA sequence: TGTGCCAGCAGCTTGACAGGGCTCCCCGGGGAGCTGTTTTTT. The chain joins TRBV9 to TRBJ2-2, with 7 bases lining up with TRBD1. CDR3 length: 14 residues. Trimming at V came to 4 bases and at J to 6 bases, leaving 6 bases not matched to a gene. CDR1 is SGDLS and CDR2 is YYNGEE in the germline V gene.